The entry below gives a single TCR beta chain sequence along with its context. Next came a second PCR, run for roughly 6 to 11 cycles, which used a sample-barcoded 5' primer along with a J-beta primer mix. Every cDNA molecule bore a tag from a template-switch adaptor containing 12 random nucleotides. Each CDR3 protein is one row after TCRdb ran MiXCR on the 5' RACE reads. The sample has over 500,000 distinct CDR3 sequences; approximately 52% are singletons. The data derive from a study of blood T cells in healthy people across ages. Study context: Using template switching, researchers captured about one barcoded beta molecule for each two T cells.

Each sample used at least 6 million PBMCs. Total RNA extraction produced at least 5 micrograms (per sample) for the study. Trimming cost V 6 bases and J 13 bases, with 19 bases left between them. The CDR3 consists of 13 residues. J is TRBJ2-4 and V is TRBV12-3 or TRBV12-4; possible D gene TRBD2, 5 bases. Specimen: blood. The sequence derives from an elderly woman in good health. For the CDR3, the DNA is TGTGCCAGCAGCAACAACCCTTGGGGAGAGCAGTACTTC. Translation gives CASSNNPWGEQYF.